This T cell receptor (beta chain) derives from a study of human T cells and chemical hapten exposure. Using its own MiXCR run on the RACE reads, TCRdb lists one record per CDR3 protein. The repertoire consists of about 96,000 distinct CDR3 sequences, with about 9.3% occurring once and the leading ten covering 2% to 2.5%. This clonotype was recorded a few times. The sample's time point: patch test 2, 6 weeks after DPC sensitization. Treatment defined: therapeutic diphenylcyclopropenone sensitization with weekly scalp DPC. V was cut by 1 base and J by 0 bases, with 14 bases left in between. CDR1 LGHNA and CDR2 YSLEER come from the germline V gene. The CDR3 sequence is 17 residues long.

This chain links TRBV4-3 with TRBJ2-3; D could derive from TRBD1 or TRBD2 (6 bases each). This TCR came from a woman between 40 and 50 years old with alopecia areata. Some clones in this sample may be carry-over from other donors' samples. The source material was whole blood, sampled in connection with sensitization to the hapten diphenylcyclopropenone (DPC). CDR3 in DNA: TGCGCCAGCAGCCAAGCCTGGGGGGACACCAGCACAGATACGCAGTATTTT. This translates into CASSQAWGDTSTDTQYF.